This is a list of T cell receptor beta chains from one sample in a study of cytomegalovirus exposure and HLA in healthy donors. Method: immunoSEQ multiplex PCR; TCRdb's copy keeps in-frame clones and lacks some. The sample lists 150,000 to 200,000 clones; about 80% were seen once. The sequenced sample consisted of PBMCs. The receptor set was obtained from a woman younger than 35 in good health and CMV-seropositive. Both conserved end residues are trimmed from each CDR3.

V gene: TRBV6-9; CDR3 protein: GIDRITTNQPQH
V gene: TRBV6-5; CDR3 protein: ASRPTGNYEQY
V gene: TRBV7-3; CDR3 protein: ASSRSGGLAGNEQF
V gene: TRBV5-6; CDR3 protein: ASSLGPPGTGHPPLH
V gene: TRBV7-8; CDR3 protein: ASSLAGPGYTEAF
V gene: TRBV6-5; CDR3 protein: ASSYSLGGTEAF
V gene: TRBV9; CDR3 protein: ASSAMQGAKNGYT
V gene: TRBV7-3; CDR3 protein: ASSLQGVGSPLH
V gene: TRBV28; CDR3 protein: ASSLPTGGSYGYT
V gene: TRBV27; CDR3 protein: ASRGRGASTNEKLF
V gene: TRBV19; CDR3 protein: ASSISQRGLTYEQY
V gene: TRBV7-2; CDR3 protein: ASSLIRGGTDTQY
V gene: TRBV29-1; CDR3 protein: SVPNPILDEQF
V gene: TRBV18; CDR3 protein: ASSRGTSETQY
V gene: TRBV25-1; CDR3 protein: ASSVWGPYNEQF
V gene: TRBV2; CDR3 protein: ASSDVDRQPQH
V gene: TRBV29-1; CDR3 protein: SVEDRADAGNTIY
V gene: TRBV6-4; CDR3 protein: ASSASNTGELF
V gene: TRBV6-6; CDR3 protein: ASSYGTGLPLH
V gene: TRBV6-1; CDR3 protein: ASSEWTGRNKANYGYT
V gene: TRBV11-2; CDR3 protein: ASNGGGDTGELF
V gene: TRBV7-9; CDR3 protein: ASSLGAGGPTTNEKLF
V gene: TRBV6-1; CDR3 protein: ASRTLADHYEQY
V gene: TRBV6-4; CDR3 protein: ASRGIPRPQF
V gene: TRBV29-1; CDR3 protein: SVGSGGISYNEQF
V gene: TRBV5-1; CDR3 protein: ASSLDRGLAF
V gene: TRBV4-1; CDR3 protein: ASSAPGQTNEKLF
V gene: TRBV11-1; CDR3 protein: ASSLLAGLMDTQY
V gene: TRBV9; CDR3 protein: ASSAWDRNSPLH
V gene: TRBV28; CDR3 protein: ASQLIRFGGYT
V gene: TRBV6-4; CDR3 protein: ASSDSSGGASDTQY
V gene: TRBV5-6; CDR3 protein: ASSLDQGGGAYNEQF
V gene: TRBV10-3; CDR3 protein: AITPDGANYDYT
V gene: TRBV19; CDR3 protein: ASSDRARTDTQY
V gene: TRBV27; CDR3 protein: ASSRGSGDYEQY
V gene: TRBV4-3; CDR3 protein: ASSQDQGSTDTQY
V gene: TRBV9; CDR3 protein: ASRASGEETQY
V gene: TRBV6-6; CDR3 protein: ASSYEFSTNYGYT
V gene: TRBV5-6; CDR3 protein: ASSLEGATQETQY
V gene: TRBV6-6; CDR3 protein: ASSTESYVRGYT
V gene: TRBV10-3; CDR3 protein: AISERTSGLQETQY
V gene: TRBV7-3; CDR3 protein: ASRLSGLNTGELF